This T cell receptor beta chain was obtained from a study of T cell responses to AZD1222 COVID-19 vaccine. The V gene's germline CDR1 is MRHNA and CDR2 SNTAGT. V lost 4 bases, J lost 8 bases, and 12 bases lay in between. The CDR3 consists of 13 residues. The table came from immunoSEQ multiplex PCR; TCRdb's copy has only in-frame clones and leaves some out. The data contain 150,000 or so clones, 80% to 90% of them singletons. The chain combines TRBV6-4 with TRBJ2-1; maybe TRBD2 (6 bases). The sample here was peripheral blood, taken on day 0 of AZD1222 vaccination. This sequence originates from an adult in good health. The CDR3 DNA follows: TGTGCCAGCAGTGGCGGGGAGTTGGATGAGCAGTTCTTC. Translating it yields CASSGGELDEQFF.